These 18 T cell receptor beta chains were all obtained from the same sample, sequenced in a study of blood T cell repertoires in COVID-19. TCRdb's table, derived via immunoSEQ multiplex PCR, lists solely in-frame clones and lacks some. The top ten clones hold more than 25% of a sample with 20,000 to 25,000 clones, around nine tenths of them seen once. What was sequenced was peripheral blood. These receptors originate from a woman in her seventies with active COVID-19.

This chain uses TRBV7-2 with TRBJ1-4; unclear D gene. CDR3 size: 13 residues. Germline V gives CDR1 SGHTA, CDR2 FQGNSA. The V end lost 1 base, the J end lost 8 bases, and 8 bases lay between the germline ends. CDR3 loop: CASSLEREEKLFF. In nucleotides, the CDR3 is TGTGCCAGCAGCTTAGAGAGGGAAGAAAAACTGTTTTTT.

This chain connects TRBV10-1 to TRBJ1-1; 8 bases agree with TRBD1. The junction had 9 bases not matched to a gene; V was cut back by 10 bases and J by 5 bases. From germline, CDR1 is WNHNN and CDR2 SYGVQD (reference sequence). This CDR3 has 13 residues. DNA of the CDR3: TGCGCCATAAAGGCAGGGGGCAAAACTGAAGCTTTCTTT. It translates to CAIKAGGKTEAFF.

The genes are TRBV5-8 and TRBJ1-5, with D possibly matching TRBD1 (5 bases). This CDR3 comprises 16 residues. V was pared by 5 bases and J by 1 base, with 16 bases between. Germline CDR1 and CDR2: SGHTS and YDEGEE. The DNA of the CDR3 is TGTGCCAGCAGTCTCACCCACCCAGGGAGCAATCAGCCCCAGCATTTT. Encoded protein: CASSLTHPGSNQPQHF.

The chain is built from TRBV3-1 (or the pseudogene TRBV3-2) and TRBJ2-6; the D gene is possibly TRBD1 (6 bases). Trimming took off 1 base at V and 0 bases at J, with 10 bases between the two ends. The CDR3 is 17 residues long. Germline V CDR1 and CDR2: LGHDT, YNNKEL (reference sequence). The CDR3 loop reads CASSQVAGASGANVLTF. The CDR3, as DNA: TGTGCCAGCAGCCAAGTAGCAGGGGCCTCTGGGGCCAACGTCCTGACTTTC.

The V gene is TRBV28, the J gene TRBJ1-1; TRBD1 might be the D (6 bases). In germline, CDR1 is MDHEN, CDR2 SYDVKM. The length of the CDR3 is 13 residues. V lost 2 bases, J lost 4 bases, and 8 bases lay in between. The CDR3 coding sequence is TGTGCCAGCAGTTTACTAGGGGGCACTGAAGCTTTCTTT. The encoded protein is CASSLLGGTEAFF.

The rearrangement uses TRBV7-9 and TRBJ2-7, with D perhaps matching TRBD1 (6 bases). This CDR3 has 15 amino acids. V gave up 1 base and J gave up 2 bases, with 12 bases separating them. The germline V gene encodes CDR1 SEHNR and CDR2 FQNEAQ (reference sequence). This CDR3 reads CASSLGGLVAYEQYF. The CDR3 region has the DNA TGTGCCAGCAGCTTAGGGGGGCTGGTGGCCTACGAGCAGTACTTC.

This chain links TRBV18 with TRBJ1-2; possible D gene TRBD1, 6 bases. V shed 4 bases and J shed 0 bases, with 15 bases lying between them. Germline V lookup: CDR1 KGHSH, CDR2 LQKENI. This CDR3 contains 16 residues. DNA for the CDR3: TGTGCCAGCTCACGCACGGACAGTTTGACTAACTATGGCTACACCTTC. It translates to CASSRTDSLTNYGYTF.

The chain carries TRBV29-1 and TRBJ2-1; the match to TRBD1 covers 10 bases. The V gene end was trimmed by 7 bases and the J gene end by 8 bases; junction bases not matched to a gene: 8. The CDR3 loop spans 13 amino acids. Germline V gene lookup returns CDR1 SQVTM and CDR2 ANQGSEA. The CDR3: CSAVGQGFDEQFF. DNA of the CDR3: TGCAGCGCTGTGGGACAGGGGTTCGATGAGCAGTTCTTC.

CDR3 loop: CASSLSGQWNTEAFF. The CDR3 DNA is TGTGCCAGCAGTCTCTCGGGACAGTGGAACACTGAAGCTTTCTTT. The rearrangement links TRBV28 to TRBJ1-1, with 7 nucleotides matching TRBD1. The CDR3 loop spans 15 amino acids. Germline lookup yields CDR1 MDHEN and CDR2 SYDVKM. The V gene end was trimmed by 5 bases and the J gene end by 1 base; junction bases not matched to a gene: 7.

In nucleotides, the CDR3 is TGTGCCAGCAGCCCCCACCCAGCGGGGGGGCCCTACGAGCAGTACTTC. This encodes CASSPHPAGGPYEQYF. The chain carries TRBV7-2 and TRBJ2-7; 10 bases fit TRBD2. V was clipped by 5 bases and J by 2 bases; unmatched bases: 9. Germline CDR1 reads SGHTA; CDR2 reads FQGNSA. The CDR3 sequence is 16 residues long.

The gene calls are TRBV19 and TRBJ1-1; 8 bases align to TRBD1. V shed 3 bases and J 3 bases; nucleotides not matched to a gene: 9. CDR3 length equals 16 residues. Germline lookup yields CDR1 LNHDA and CDR2 SQIVND (reference sequence). The CDR3 DNA reads TGTGCCAGTAGTATCCCTCAGGGGGCGCGGGACACTGAAGCTTTCTTT. This codes for CASSIPQGARDTEAFF.

The chain employs TRBV9 and TRBJ1-2; the D gene is possibly TRBD1 (5 bases). The CDR3 length is 16 residues. Looked up from germline, CDR1 is SGDLS and CDR2 is YYNGEE. V lost 4 bases to trimming and J lost 4 bases, with 20 bases between them. This CDR3 reads CASSKSRGDVSYGYTF. CDR3 coding DNA: TGTGCCAGCAGCAAAAGTAGGGGCGACGTTAGCTATGGCTACACCTTC.

This clone showed up just once. This sequence joins TRBV19 and TRBJ2-3, with D perhaps matching TRBD2 (5 bases). CDR1 is LNHDA and CDR2 is SQIVND in the germline V gene (reference sequence). V dropped 2 bases and J dropped 2 bases, with 8 bases sitting between them. The CDR3 has 14 amino acids. The CDR3 loop reads CASSIRRNTDTQYF. The CDR3 bases are TGTGCCAGTAGTATACGGAGGAACACAGATACGCAGTATTTT.

This clone was detected only once. The rearrangement joins TRBV11-2 to TRBJ2-5; TRBD2 matches at 12 bases. The V segment lost 3 bases and the J segment 5 bases; nucleotides outside the gene matches: 4. This CDR3 has 15 amino acids. Germline V gives CDR1 SGHAT, CDR2 FQNNGV. The CDR3 DNA sequence: TGTGCCAGCAGCTTCCTAGCGGGGGGGAGGGAGACCCAGTACTTC. Its protein is CASSFLAGGRETQYF.

V is TRBV7-3 and J is TRBJ2-2, with TRBD2 matching 9 bases. The germline gives CDR1 SGHTA, CDR2 FQGTGA. The CDR3 is 15 amino acids. Trimming took 6 bases from V and 8 from J; bases not matched to a gene: 10. Here the CDR3 reads CASSPPAGGQGELFF. The CDR3 nucleotides are TGTGCCAGCAGTCCCCCCGCGGGGGGGCAGGGGGAGCTGTTTTTT.

V usage is TRBV5-8 and J usage is TRBJ2-2, with TRBD2 identical over 12 bases. CDR1 is SGHTS and CDR2 is YDEGEE in the germline V gene. The CDR3 runs 17 residues. V trimming: 4 bases; J trimming: 2 bases; junction bases outside the gene matches: 6. This CDR3 is CASSPRLAGDNTGELFF. The CDR3 bases are TGTGCCAGCAGCCCGCGACTAGCGGGGGACAACACCGGGGAGCTGTTTTTT.

The chain recombines TRBV9 with TRBJ2-6; D is perhaps TRBD1 (5 bases). The length of the CDR3 is 16 residues. The V end lost 4 bases, the J end lost 4 bases, and 15 bases lay between the germline ends. Looked up from germline, CDR1 is SGDLS and CDR2 is YYNGEE. CDR3 loop: CASSPPQVAGANVLTF. In DNA, the CDR3 is TGTGCCAGCAGCCCTCCACAGGTCGCCGGGGCCAACGTCCTGACTTTC.

The CDR3 region is CASSVAFGETGGRTDTQYF. CDR3 DNA: TGTGCCAGCAGCGTAGCTTTTGGGGAAACAGGGGGCCGGACAGATACGCAGTATTTT. The chain carries TRBV9 and TRBJ2-3; TRBD1 matches at 9 bases. Germline V lookup: CDR1 SGDLS, CDR2 YYNGEE. This CDR3 is 19 amino acids long. V lost 0 bases, J lost 3 bases, and 14 bases stayed unmatched.